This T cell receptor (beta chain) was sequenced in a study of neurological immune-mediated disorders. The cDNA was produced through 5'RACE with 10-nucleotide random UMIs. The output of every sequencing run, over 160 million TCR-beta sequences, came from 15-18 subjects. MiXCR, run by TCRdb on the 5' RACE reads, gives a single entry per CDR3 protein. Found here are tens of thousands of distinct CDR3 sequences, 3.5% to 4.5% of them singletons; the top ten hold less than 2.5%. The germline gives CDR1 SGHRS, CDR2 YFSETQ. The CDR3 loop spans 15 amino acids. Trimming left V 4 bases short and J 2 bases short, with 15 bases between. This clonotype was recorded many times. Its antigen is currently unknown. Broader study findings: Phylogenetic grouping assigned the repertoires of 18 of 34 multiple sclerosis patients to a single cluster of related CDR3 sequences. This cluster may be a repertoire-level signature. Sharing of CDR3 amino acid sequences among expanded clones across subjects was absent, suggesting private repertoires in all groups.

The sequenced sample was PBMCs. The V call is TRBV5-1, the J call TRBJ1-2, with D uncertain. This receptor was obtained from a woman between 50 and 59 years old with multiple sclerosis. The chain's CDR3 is CASSPTTTPNYGYTF. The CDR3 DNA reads TGCGCCAGCAGCCCTACCACAACACCGAACTATGGCTACACCTTC.